This T cell receptor beta chain was recovered during a study of OX40 agonist ivuxolimab in advanced cancers. Study details: Age averaged around 54 years (range roughly 23 to 80), and 80% to 90% were male.

Here immunoSEQ multiplex PCR was the method, and the copy in TCRdb shows in-frame clones only, minus some. Of under 85,000 clones in the sample, around 86% were seen once. The CDR3 runs to 14 residues. CDR1 is SGHTA and CDR2 is FQGNSA in the germline V gene. The V and J ends lost 1 base and 1 base respectively, with 5 bases between them. Blood specimens came from baseline, cycle 4 day 1, and cycle 7 day 1. The sequences come from CD4+ or CD8+ T cells sorted from blood, collected in a trial of the OX40 agonist ivuxolimab. The TCR originated in an adult with an advanced solid tumor such as melanoma, head and neck, liver or kidney cancer. This chain joins TRBV7-2 and TRBJ1-5; D call uncertain. CDR3 loop: CASSLDRSNQPQHF. As DNA, the CDR3 is TGTGCCAGCAGCTTAGATCGCAGCAATCAGCCCCAGCATTTT.